Detailed here is one T cell receptor (beta chain). Source study methods: Researchers report that nucleated cell counts were estimated from reference gene primer amplification. Profiled with immunoSEQ multiplex PCR; TCRdb holds only in-frame clones, not every one. V, J and clone size are those of that table, while D and trimming were read from the DNA. Of roughly 130,000 clones listed, about three quarters are singletons. This specimen belongs to a study of blood T cell repertoires in COVID-19. This TCR derives from a man older than 75 with acute or convalescent COVID-19. Sample: peripheral blood.

The CDR3: CASSSGLADQPQHF. The CDR3 DNA follows: TGCGCCAGCAGCTCAGGACTTGCCGATCAGCCCCAGCATTTT. The chain employs TRBV5-1 and TRBJ1-5; D not resolved. In germline, CDR1 is SGHRS, CDR2 YFSETQ. V dropped 3 bases and J dropped 5 bases, with 12 bases sitting between them. The CDR3 length is 14 residues.